This record concerns one T cell receptor beta chain sequence. Its antigen is undetermined. Attachment of unique molecular identifiers to individual cDNA molecules was performed. TCRdb used MiXCR to reprocess the 5' RACE reads, holding one entry per CDR3 protein. The sample records 65,000 to 95,000 distinct CDR3 sequences, around 17% being singletons. The data stem from a study of early T cells in non-severe SARS-CoV-2 infection. Study background: Sequencing of bulk RNA from unsorted whole blood was done, without chain pairing.

The study, taken as a whole, reports: Database matching using VDJdb favored anti-spike CD8 responses, with private and CD4 specificities left missing.

Germline values: CDR1 LNHNV, CDR2 YYDKDF (reference sequence). The CDR3 spans 13 residues. The V end lost 4 bases, the J end lost 2 bases, and 8 bases lay between the germline ends. This chain uses TRBV15 with TRBJ2-5; D is unclear. The sample taken for sequencing was whole blood. The sequence came from an adult who was a healthcare worker with PCR-confirmed SARS-CoV-2 infection or an uninfected control (not recorded which). CDR3 sequence (DNA): TGTGCCACCAGCATACACTATCAAGAGACCCAGTACTTC. Its translation: CATSIHYQETQYF.